These T cell receptor beta chains were read from a single sample in a study of blood T cell repertoires in COVID-19. The protocol was immunoSEQ multiplex PCR, while the TCRdb copy is restricted to in-frame clones and leaves out a portion. The sample has some 200,000 clones, 80% to 90% seen once. Sequenced material: peripheral blood. Receptors originate from a woman aged 40 to 50 who had recovered from COVID-19. The conserved cysteine and the conserved F or W are not part of the CDR3 here.

v_call | cdr3_aa
TRBV6-5 | ASRTSGGQETQY
TRBV3-1/TRBV3-2 | ASSPDSGTGDNEQF
TRBV6-5 | ASSPGGFYGYT
TRBV7-8 | ASSLRAGNSNQPQH
TRBV7-7 | ASSLGLAGPQETQY
TRBV18 | ASSDWTGRTDTQY
TRBV2 | ASSGAYGTEAF
TRBV19 | ASSPGEYVGELF
TRBV29-1 | SVKGAVSRIDEQF
TRBV23-1 | ASSQQPGQKNIQY
TRBV5-1 | ASSLVGPGGQETQY
TRBV7-2 | ASSILARETQY
TRBV14 | ASSLNRVGEQF
TRBV9 | ASSGRPGGYEKLF
TRBV21-1 | ANLAGLAGGPDNEQF
TRBV7-9 | ASSLGGHNTEAF
TRBV2 | ASSEQGNTEAF
TRBV28 | GAGTGSPGELF
TRBV6-5 | ASTSGGLSEQY
TRBV30 | AWTSISYEQY
TRBV28 | ASSLRTGGSSPLH
TRBV7-2 | ASSLGPGSGANVLT
TRBV6-5 | ASRANIGEPQH
TRBV5-1 | ASSNVPGTQAPYEQY
TRBV10-2 | ASSVRHAGTGLHGTQY
TRBV5-1 | ASQRGTGGDEQY
TRBV9 | ASSVREGVYGYT
TRBV6-2/TRBV6-3 | ASSYPSDEQY
TRBV6-6 | ASTHQGGGTGELF
TRBV2 | ASRVDRDEKLF
TRBV10-3 | AISESEGGNSPLH
TRBV5-5 | ASSSLAGGYNSPLH
TRBV27 | ASSSSDSEAF
TRBV19 | ASEGQGDYEQY
TRBV30 | AYQAGSTDTQY
TRBV18 | ASSPPTRGGTQY
TRBV6-5 | ASSYSTGLFTEAF
TRBV5-1 | ASSLEPGQGGIRH
TRBV3-1/TRBV3-2 | ASSQGRTGLSSGNTIY
TRBV5-1 | ASSLVPLTGTDTQY
TRBV6-5 | ASSLNTGELF
TRBV6-2/TRBV6-3 | ASSYTEQAIMNTEAF
TRBV11-3 | ASSPRIGQGRTLH
TRBV9 | ASSVGGRTNNSPLH
TRBV12-3/TRBV12-4 | ASSINRGEQY
TRBV28 | ASSLGPPGAF
TRBV29-1 | SAAAGVSSYEQY
TRBV21-1 | ATWTGRVAF
TRBV19 | ASSKQADQPQH